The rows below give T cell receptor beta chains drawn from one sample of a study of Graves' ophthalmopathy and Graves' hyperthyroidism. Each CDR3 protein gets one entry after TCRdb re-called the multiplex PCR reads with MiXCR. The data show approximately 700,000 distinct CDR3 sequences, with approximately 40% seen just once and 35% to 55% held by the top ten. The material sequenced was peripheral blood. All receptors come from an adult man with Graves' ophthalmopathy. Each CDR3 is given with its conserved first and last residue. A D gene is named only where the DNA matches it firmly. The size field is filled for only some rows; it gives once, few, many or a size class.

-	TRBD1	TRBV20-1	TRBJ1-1	CSASGTGGVNTEAFF	TGCAGTGCTTCCGGGACAGGGGGGGTGAACACTGAAGCTTTCTTT
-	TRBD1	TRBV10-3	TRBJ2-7	CAATGAYEQYF	TGTGCCGCGACAGGGGCCTACGAGCAGTACTTC
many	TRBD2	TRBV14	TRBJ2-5	CASSHGGLATMPQETQYF	TGTGCCAGCAGCCATGGAGGACTAGCGACCATGCCACAAGAGACCCAGTACTTC
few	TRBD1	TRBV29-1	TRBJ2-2	CSVEEFGTGSTGELFF	TGCAGCGTTGAAGAATTTGGGACAGGGAGCACCGGGGAGCTGTTTTTT
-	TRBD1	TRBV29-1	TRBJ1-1	CSQDRGRTEAFF	TGCAGCCAAGATAGGGGGCGCACTGAAGCGTTCTTT
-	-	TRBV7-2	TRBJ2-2	CASSLDPSNTGELFF	TGTGCCAGCAGCTTAGACCCCTCGAACACCGGGGAGCTGTTTTTT
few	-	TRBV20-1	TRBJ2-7	CSASWQGDPYEQYF	TGCAGTGCTAGTTGGCAAGGGGACCCCTACGAGCAGTACTTC
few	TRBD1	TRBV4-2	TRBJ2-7	CASSLYRDSTYEQYF	TGTGCCAGCAGCCTTTACCGGGACAGTACCTACGAGCAGTACTTC
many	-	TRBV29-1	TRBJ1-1	CSGGEDTEAFF	TGCAGCGGTGGAGAGGACACTGAAGCTTTCTTT
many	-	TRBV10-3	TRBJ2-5	CASRSPQEQETQYF	TGTGCCAGTCGGTCTCCACAGGAACAAGAGACCCAGTACTTC
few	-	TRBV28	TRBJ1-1	CASSPTSSGEAFF	TGTGCCAGCAGCCCCACCTCTTCGGGTGAAGCTTTCTTT
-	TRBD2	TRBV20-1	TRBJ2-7	CSASNRLAGPYEQYF	TGCAGTGCTAGCAATCGACTAGCGGGGCCTTACGAGCAGTACTTC
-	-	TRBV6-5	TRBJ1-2	CASSSGDGRNYGYTF	TGTGCCAGCAGTTCCGGGGACGGACGTAACTATGGCTACACCTTC
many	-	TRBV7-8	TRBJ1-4	CASSLVGVGQGVRREKLFF	TGTGCCAGCAGCTTAGTAGGAGTGGGACAAGGGGTGAGAAGGGAAAAACTGTTTTTT
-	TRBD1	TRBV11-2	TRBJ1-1	CASSLFLWEDRRPETFF	TGTGCCAGCAGCCTCTTTCTCTGGGAGGACAGGCGGCCCGAGACTTTCTTT
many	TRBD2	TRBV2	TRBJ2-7	CASSEDAGGGSSYEQYF	TGTGCCAGCAGTGAAGACGCGGGAGGGGGCAGCTCCTACGAGCAGTACTTC
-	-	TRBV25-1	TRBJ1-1	CASSPRRHLEAFF	TGTGCCAGCAGTCCTCGGAGACATCTTGAAGCTTTCTTT
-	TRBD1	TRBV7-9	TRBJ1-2	CASSLTFGQGVPGYTF	TGTGCCAGCAGCTTAACCTTCGGACAGGGAGTTCCTGGCTACACCTTC
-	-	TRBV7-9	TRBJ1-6	CASSLVGGGISYNSPLHF	TGTGCCAGCAGCTTAGTGGGGGGGGGAATCTCCTATAATTCACCCCTCCACTTT
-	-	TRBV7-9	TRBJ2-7	CASPRGHASYEQYF	TGTGCCAGCCCTCGGGGGCACGCTTCCTACGAGCAGTACTTC
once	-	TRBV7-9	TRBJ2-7	CASSRRDIPYEQYF	TGTGCCAGCAGCCGCCGGGACATCCCCTACGAGCAGTACTTC
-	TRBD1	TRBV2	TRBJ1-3	CASSSGRTGAEYTIYF	TGTGCCAGCAGTTCCGGTCGGACAGGGGCAGAGTACACCATATATTTT
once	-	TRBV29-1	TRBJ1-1	CSVEGGVDTEAFF	TGCAGCGTTGAAGGGGGCGTTGACACTGAAGCTTTCTTT
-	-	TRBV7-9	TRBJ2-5	CASSGSSETQYF	TGTGCCAGCAGCGGGAGTAGTGAGACCCAGTACTTC
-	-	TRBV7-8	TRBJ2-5	CASSLGASEQETQYF	TGTGCCAGCAGCTTAGGCGCTAGCGAGCAAGAGACCCAGTACTTC
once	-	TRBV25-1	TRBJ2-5	CASTPTRVQETQYF	TGTGCCAGCACCCCGACCAGGGTCCAAGAGACCCAGTACTTC
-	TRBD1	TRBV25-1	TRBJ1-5	CASSEPHRGTGDQPQHF	TGTGCCAGCAGTGAACCACATAGGGGGACAGGGGATCAGCCCCAGCATTTT
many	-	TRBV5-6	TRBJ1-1	CASSPWGGTEAFF	TGTGCCAGCAGCCCATGGGGAGGCACTGAAGCTTTCTTT
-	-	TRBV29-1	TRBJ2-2	CSVEDRHTGELFF	TGCAGCGTTGAAGATCGGCACACCGGGGAGCTGTTTTTT
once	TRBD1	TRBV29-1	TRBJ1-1	CSDETGRNTEAFF	TGCAGCGACGAGACAGGGCGAAACACTGAAGCTTTCTTT
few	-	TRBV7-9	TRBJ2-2	CASSLEFGTGELFF	TGTGCCAGCAGCTTAGAGTTTGGGACCGGGGAGCTGTTTTTT
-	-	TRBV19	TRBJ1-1	CASSIGRTARTEAFF	TGTGCCAGTAGTATAGGGCGGACAGCTCGCACTGAAGCTTTCTTT
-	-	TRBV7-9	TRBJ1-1	CASSPGARSEAFF	TGTGCCAGCAGCCCCGGAGCCCGATCCGAAGCTTTCTTT
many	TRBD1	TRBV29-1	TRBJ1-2	CSVARSGGVDGYTF	TGCAGCGTCGCCCGATCAGGGGGAGTGGATGGCTACACCTTC
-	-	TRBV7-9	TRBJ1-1	CASSTTPDGMNTEAFF	TGTGCCAGTAGTACTACGCCCGACGGGATGAACACTGAAGCTTTCTTT
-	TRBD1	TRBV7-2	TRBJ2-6	CASSLGFAGGNVLTF	TGTGCCAGCAGCTTAGGTTTCGCAGGGGGCAACGTCCTGACTTTC
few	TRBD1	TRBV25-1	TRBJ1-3	CASSARAGTGSGNTIYF	TGTGCCAGCAGTGCTAGGGCCGGGACAGGCTCTGGAAACACCATATATTTT
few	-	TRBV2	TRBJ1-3	CASSVNFGGNTIYF	TGTGCCAGCAGTGTCAATTTTGGTGGAAACACCATATATTTT
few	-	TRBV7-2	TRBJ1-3	CASSSTSSGNTIYF	TGTGCCAGCAGCTCCACAAGCTCTGGAAACACCATATATTTT
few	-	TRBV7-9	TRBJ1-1	CASSDRPALNTEAFF	TGTGCCAGCAGCGACCGGCCCGCCTTGAACACTGAAGCTTTCTTT
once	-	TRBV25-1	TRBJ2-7	CASKKTATYEQYF	TGTGCCAGCAAAAAGACAGCCACCTACGAGCAGTACTTC
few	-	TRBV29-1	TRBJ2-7	CSVAEGYTYEQYF	TGCAGCGTTGCCGAGGGTTATACCTACGAGCAGTACTTC
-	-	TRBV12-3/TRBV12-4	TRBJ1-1	CASSAGLGLNTEAFF	TGTGCCAGCAGTGCGGGGCTTGGGTTGAACACTGAAGCTTTCTTT
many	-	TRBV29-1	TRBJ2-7	CSVDFSGAIPYEQYF	TGCAGCGTTGATTTTTCAGGGGCCATACCCTACGAGCAGTACTTC
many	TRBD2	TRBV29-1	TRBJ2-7	CSVASGRIYEQYF	TGCAGCGTTGCGTCCGGGAGGATATACGAGCAGTACTTC
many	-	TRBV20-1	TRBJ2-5	CSAPRPGTNIKETQYF	TGCAGTGCTCCGCGGCCCGGAACTAACATTAAAGAGACCCAGTACTTC
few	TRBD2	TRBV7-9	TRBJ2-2	CASSFRGRAGTGELFF	TGTGCCAGCAGCTTCCGTGGGAGGGCCGGAACCGGGGAGCTGTTTTTT
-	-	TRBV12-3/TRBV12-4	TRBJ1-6	CASSLGRF	TGTGCCAGCAGTTTAGGCCGCTTT
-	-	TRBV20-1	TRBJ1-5	CSARDLRRAGQPQHF	TGCAGTGCTAGAGATCTCAGGAGGGCGGGTCAGCCCCAGCATTTT
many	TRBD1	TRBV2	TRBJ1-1	CASRSQGRTEAFF	TGTGCCAGCAGGTCACAGGGGCGCACTGAAGCTTTCTTT
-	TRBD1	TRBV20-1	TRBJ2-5	CSVPGQGGRETQYF	TGCAGTGTCCCGGGACAGGGAGGACGGGAGACCCAGTACTTC